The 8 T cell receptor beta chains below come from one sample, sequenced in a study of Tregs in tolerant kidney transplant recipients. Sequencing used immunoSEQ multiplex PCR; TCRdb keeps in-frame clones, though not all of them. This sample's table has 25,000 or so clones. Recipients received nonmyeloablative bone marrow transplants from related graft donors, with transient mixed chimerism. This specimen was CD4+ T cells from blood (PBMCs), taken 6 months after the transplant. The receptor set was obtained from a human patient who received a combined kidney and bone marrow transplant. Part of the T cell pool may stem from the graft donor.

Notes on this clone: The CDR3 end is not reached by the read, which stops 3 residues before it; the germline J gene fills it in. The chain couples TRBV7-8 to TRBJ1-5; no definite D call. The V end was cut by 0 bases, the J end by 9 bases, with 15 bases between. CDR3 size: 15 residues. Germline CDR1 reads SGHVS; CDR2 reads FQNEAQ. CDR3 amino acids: CASSLALPSFGPQHF. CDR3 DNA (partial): TGTGCCAGCAGCTTAGCGCTTCCTTCCTTCGGGCCC.

The CDR3 DNA, read in part, is TGTGCCAGCAGCCAAGGGACAACCAATGAA. This codes for CASSQGTTNE. The entire CDR3 protein reads CASSQGTTNEAFF. The chain links TRBV7-9 to TRBJ1-1; TRBD1 might be the D (6 bases). The CDR3 end lies 3 residues beyond the end of the read and is filled in from the germline J gene. CDR1 and CDR2 (germline): SEHNR, FQNEAQ (reference sequence). The CDR3 loop spans 13 amino acids. V shed 5 bases and J shed 7 bases, with 14 bases lying between them. The entire variable domain, with the rest obtained from reference TRBV7-9 and TRBJ1-1, is as follows: DTGVSQNPRHKITKRGQNVTFRCDPISEHNRLYWYRQTLGQGPEFLTYFQNEAQLEKSRLLSDRFSAERPKGSFSTLEIQRTEQGDSAMYLCASSQGTTNEAFFGQGTRLTVV.

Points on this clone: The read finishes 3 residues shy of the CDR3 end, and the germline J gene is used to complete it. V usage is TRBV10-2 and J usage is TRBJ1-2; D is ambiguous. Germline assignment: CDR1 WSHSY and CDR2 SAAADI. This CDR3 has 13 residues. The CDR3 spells CASPAGSIWGYTF. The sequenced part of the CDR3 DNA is TGCGCCAGCCCAGCGGGAAGTATTTGGGGC.

The CDR3 is CASSLEGAAYEQYF. The sequenced CDR3 bases are TGTGCCAGCAGCTTGGAGGGGGCAGCCTACGAG. This chain links TRBV5-8 with TRBJ2-7; 7 bases are a match to TRBD1. The read comes to an end 3 residues before the CDR3 does, leaving the germline J gene to fill in the end. The CDR3 length is 14 residues. The ends lost 0 bases at V and 2 bases at J; junction bases unmatched: 2. Germline loops: CDR1 SGHTS, CDR2 YDEGEE.

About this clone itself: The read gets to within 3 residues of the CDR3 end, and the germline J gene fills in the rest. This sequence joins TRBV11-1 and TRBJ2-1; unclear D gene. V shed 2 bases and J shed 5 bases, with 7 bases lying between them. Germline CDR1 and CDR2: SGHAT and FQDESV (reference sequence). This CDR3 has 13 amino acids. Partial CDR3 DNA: TGTGCCAGCAGCTTATCACAGAACAATGAG. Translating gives CASSLSQNNE. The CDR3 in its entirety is CASSLSQNNEQFF.

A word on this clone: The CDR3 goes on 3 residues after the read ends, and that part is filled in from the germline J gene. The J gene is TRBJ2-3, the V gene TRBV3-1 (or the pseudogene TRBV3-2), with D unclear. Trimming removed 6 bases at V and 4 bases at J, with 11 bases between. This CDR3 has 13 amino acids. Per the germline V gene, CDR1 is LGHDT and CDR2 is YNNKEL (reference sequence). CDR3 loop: CASSRFGSDTQYF. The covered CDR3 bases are TGTGCCAGCAGTCGCTTTGGCTCAGATACG.

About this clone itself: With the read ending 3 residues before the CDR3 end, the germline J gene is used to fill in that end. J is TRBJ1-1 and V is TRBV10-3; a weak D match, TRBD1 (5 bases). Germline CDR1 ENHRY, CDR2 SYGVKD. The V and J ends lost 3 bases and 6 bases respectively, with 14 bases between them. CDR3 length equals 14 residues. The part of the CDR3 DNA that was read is TGTGCCATCAGTGACAGGGAATTTAACCCTGAA. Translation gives CAISDREFNPE. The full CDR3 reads CAISDREFNPEAFF.

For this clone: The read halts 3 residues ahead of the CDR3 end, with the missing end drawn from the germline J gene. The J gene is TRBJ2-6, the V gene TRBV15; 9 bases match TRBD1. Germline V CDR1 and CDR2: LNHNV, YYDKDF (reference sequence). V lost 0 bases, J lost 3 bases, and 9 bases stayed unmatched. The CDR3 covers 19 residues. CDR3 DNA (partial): TGTGCCACCAGCAGAGATGAGGGACAGGGCTTCTTTGGGGCCAACGTC. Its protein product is CATSRDEGQGFFGANV. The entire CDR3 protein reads CATSRDEGQGFFGANVLTF.